A single sample is the source of the 2 T cell receptor beta chains below, sequenced in a study of blood T cell repertoires in COVID-19. Measured with immunoSEQ multiplex PCR; TCRdb has only the in-frame clones, and not every one. The data contain over 90,000 clones, 75% to 90% of them singletons. Sequencing was done on a sample of peripheral blood. The receptors come from a man older than 75 with acute or convalescent COVID-19.

The J gene is TRBJ2-1, the V gene TRBV29-1; weak D call: TRBD1 (5 bases). The CDR3 has 14 residues. V lost 8 bases and J lost 10, with 24 bases in between. The germline V gene has CDR1 SQVTM and CDR2 ANQGSEA. CDR3 protein: CSPLDVSQGEEQFF. The CDR3 nucleotides read TGCAGCCCTCTAGACGTTTCGCAGGGCGAGGAGCAGTTCTTC.

The rearrangement uses TRBV7-2 and TRBJ2-3; TRBD2 agrees at 7 bases. Germline values: CDR1 SGHTA, CDR2 FQGNSA. The V and J ends lost 2 bases and 5 bases, in that order; junction bases with no gene match: 7. The CDR3 is made up of 15 amino acids. In DNA form, the CDR3 reads TGTGCCAGCAGCTTAATAACGGCGGGAGAAGATACGCAGTATTTT. It translates to CASSLITAGEDTQYF.